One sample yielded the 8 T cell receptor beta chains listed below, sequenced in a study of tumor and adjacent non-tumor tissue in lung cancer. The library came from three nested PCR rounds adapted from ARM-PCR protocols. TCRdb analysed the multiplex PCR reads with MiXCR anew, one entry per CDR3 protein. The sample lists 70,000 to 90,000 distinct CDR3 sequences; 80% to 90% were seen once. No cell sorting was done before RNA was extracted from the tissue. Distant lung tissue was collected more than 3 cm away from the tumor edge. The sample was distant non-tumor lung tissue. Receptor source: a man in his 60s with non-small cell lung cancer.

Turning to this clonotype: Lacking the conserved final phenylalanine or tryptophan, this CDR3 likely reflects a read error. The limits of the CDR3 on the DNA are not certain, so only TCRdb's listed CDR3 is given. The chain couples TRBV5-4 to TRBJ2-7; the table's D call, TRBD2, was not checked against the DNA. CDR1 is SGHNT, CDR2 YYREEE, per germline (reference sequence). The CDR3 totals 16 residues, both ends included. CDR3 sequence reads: CASSLGGTSATFEQCY.

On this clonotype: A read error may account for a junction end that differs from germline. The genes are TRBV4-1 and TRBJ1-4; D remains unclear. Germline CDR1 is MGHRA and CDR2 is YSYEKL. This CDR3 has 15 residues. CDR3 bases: TGCACCAGCAGTCAAGACCCAGTAAGGGATGAAAAACTGTTTTTT. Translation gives CTSSQDPVRDEKLFF.

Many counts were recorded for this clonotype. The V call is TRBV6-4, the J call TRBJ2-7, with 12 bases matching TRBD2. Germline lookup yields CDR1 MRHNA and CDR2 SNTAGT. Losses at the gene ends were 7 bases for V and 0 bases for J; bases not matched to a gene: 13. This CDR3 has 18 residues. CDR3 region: CASILLAGGPNSSYEQYF. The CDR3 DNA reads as TGTGCCAGCATTCTACTAGCGGGGGGCCCAAATAGCTCCTACGAGCAGTACTTC.

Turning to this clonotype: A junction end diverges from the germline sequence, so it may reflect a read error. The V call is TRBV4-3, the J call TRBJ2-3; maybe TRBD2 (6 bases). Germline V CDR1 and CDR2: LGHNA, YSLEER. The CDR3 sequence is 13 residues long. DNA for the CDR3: TGCGCCGGATCCTGGACTACGACAGATAGGCAGTATTTT. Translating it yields CAGSWTTTDRQYF.

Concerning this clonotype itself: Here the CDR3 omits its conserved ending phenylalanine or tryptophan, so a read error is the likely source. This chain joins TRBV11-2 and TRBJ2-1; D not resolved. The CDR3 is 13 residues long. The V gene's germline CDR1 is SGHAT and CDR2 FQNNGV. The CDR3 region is CARSLKRYNEQFL. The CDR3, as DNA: TGTGCCAGAAGCTTAAAACGTTACAATGAGCAGTTCCTC.

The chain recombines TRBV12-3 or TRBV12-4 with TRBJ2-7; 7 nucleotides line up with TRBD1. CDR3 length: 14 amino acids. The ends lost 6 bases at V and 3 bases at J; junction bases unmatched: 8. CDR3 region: CASRASAGGYEQYF. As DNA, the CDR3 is TGTGCCAGCAGGGCATCGGCAGGGGGCTACGAGCAGTACTTC.

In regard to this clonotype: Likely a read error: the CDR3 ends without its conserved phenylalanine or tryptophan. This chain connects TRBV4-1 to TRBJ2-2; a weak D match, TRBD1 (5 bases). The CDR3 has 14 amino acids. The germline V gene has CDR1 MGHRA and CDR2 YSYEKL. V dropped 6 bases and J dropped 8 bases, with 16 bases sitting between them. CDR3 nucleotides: TGCGCCAGCAGACTCAGGGTTCGCACGGGGGAGCTGTTTCTT. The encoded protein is CASRLRVRTGELFL.

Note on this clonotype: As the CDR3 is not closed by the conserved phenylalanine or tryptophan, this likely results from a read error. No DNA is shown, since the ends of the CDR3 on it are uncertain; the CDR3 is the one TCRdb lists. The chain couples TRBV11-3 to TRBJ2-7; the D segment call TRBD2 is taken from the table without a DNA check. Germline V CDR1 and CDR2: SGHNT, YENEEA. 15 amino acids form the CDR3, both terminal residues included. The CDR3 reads CASRRGRGRANEHYY.